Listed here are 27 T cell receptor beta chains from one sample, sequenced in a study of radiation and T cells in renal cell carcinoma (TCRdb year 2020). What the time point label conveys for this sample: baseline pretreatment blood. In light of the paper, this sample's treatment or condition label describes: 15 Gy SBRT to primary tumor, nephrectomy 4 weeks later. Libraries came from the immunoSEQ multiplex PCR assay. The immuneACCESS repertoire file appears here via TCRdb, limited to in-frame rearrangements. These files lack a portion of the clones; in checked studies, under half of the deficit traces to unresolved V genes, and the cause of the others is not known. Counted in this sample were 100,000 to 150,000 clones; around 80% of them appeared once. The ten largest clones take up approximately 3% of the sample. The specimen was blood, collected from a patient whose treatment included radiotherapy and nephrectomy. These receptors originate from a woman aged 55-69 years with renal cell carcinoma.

The CDR3 spells CASSEQQNSYNEQFF. The DNA of the CDR3 is TGTGCCAGCAGTGAACAACAGAACTCCTACAATGAGCAGTTCTTC. This chain links TRBV6-1 with TRBJ2-1; D unresolved. Trimming pared 2 bases from V and 0 bases from J, leaving 8 bases between. The CDR3 totals 15 residues. Germline CDR1 and CDR2: MNHNS and SASEGT.

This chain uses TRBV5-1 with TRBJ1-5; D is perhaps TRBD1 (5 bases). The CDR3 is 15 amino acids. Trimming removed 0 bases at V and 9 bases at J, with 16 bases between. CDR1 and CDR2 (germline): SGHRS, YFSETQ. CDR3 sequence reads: CASSLEAGAGLPQHF. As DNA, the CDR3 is TGCGCCAGCAGCTTGGAGGCAGGCGCAGGGTTGCCCCAGCATTTT.

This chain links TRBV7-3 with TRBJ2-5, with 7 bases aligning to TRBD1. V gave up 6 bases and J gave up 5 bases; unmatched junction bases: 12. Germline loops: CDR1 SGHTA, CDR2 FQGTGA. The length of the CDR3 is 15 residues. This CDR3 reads CASSSGTGVYETQYF. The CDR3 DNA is TGTGCCAGCAGTTCCGGCACAGGGGTTTATGAGACCCAGTACTTC.

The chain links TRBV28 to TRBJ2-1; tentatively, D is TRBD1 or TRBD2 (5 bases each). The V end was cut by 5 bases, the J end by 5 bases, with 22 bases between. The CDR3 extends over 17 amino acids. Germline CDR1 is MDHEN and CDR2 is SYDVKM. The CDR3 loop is CASSGGTASAHHNEQFF. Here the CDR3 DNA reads TGTGCCAGCAGTGGGGGTACGGCCTCAGCACATCACAATGAGCAGTTCTTC.

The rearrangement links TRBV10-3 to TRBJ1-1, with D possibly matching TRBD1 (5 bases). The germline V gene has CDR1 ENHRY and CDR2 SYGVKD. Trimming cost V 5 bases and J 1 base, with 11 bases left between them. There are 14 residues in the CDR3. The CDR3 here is CAISWDLQNTEAFF. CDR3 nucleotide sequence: TGTGCCATCAGTTGGGACTTACAGAACACTGAAGCTTTCTTT.

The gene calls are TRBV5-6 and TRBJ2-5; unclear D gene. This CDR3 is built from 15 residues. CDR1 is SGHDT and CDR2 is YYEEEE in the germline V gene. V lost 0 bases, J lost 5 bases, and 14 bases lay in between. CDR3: CASSLEVRAYETQYF. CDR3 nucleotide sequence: TGTGCCAGCAGCTTGGAAGTCCGGGCGTACGAGACCCAGTACTTC.

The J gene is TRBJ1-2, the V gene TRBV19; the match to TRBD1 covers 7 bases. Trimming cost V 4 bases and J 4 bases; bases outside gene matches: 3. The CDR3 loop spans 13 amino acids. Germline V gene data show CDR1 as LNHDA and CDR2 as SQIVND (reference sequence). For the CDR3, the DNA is TGTGCCAGTAGTAGAGGGGGCCCCTATGGCTACACCTTC. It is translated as CASSRGGPYGYTF.

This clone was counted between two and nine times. The DNA of the CDR3 is TGTGCCACCAGCAGTTCCAGGGGGCGCGGGGGCAATCAGCCCCAGCATTTT. The encoded protein is CATSSSRGRGGNQPQHF. The chain links TRBV15 to TRBJ1-5; 8 nucleotides agree with TRBD1. V shed 3 bases, J shed 2 bases, and the junction held 9 bases outside the gene matches. This CDR3 has 17 residues. Looked up from germline, CDR1 is LNHNV and CDR2 is YYDKDF (reference sequence).

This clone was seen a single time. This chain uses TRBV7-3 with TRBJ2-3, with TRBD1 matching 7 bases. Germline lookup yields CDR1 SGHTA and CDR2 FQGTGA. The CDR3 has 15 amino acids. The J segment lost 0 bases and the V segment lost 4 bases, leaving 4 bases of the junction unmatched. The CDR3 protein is CASSSDRPSTDTQYF. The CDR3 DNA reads TGTGCCAGCAGCTCGGACAGGCCTAGCACAGATACGCAGTATTTT.

The CDR3 nucleotides read TGTGCCAGCAGCTTAAACGGTGGAGAGACCCAGTACTTC. This encodes CASSLNGGETQYF. The rearrangement uses TRBV7-3 and TRBJ2-5; D is undetermined. Deletions cut 1 base from V and 4 bases from J, with 7 bases between. CDR1 is SGHTA and CDR2 is FQGTGA in the germline V gene. The CDR3 runs 13 residues.

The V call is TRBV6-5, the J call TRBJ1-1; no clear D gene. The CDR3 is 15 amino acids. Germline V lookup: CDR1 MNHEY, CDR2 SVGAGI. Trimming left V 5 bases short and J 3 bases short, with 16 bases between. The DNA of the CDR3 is TGTGCCAGCAGTAGAGGGCTGAATGGGGACACTGAAGCTTTCTTT. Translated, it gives CASSRGLNGDTEAFF.

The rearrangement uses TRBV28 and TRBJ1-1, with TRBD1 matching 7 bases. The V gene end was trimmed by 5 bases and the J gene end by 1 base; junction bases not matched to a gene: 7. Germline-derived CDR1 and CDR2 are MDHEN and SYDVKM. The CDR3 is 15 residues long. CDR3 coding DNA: TGTGCCAGCAGTGCTCCCGGGACAGCGAACACTGAAGCTTTCTTT. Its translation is CASSAPGTANTEAFF.

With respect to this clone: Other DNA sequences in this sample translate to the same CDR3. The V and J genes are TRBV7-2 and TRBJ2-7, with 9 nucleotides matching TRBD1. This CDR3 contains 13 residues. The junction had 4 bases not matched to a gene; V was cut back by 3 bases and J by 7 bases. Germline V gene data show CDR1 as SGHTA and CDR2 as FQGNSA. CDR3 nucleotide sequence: TGTGCCAGCAGCTTCGGGACAGGGTATGAGCAGTACTTC. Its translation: CASSFGTGYEQYF.

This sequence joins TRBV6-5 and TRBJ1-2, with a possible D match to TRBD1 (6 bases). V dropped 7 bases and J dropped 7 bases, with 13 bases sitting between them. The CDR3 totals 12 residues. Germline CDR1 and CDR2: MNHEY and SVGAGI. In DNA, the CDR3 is TGTGCCAGCACTACAGGGACGAGTGGCTACACCTTC. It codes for CASTTGTSGYTF.

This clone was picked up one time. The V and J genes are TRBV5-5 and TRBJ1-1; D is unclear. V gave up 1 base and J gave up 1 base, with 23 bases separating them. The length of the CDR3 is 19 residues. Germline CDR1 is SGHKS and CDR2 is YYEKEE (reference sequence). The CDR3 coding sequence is TGTGCCAGCAGCTTGCTGCCCCTGGGCCGTGGCTTAGGGAACACTGAAGCTTTCTTT. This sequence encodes CASSLLPLGRGLGNTEAFF.

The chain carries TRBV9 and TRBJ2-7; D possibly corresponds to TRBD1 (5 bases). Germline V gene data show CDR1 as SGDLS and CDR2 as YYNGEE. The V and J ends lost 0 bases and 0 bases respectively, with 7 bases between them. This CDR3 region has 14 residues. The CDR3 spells CASSVGRASYEQYF. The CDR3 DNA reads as TGTGCCAGCAGCGTAGGCAGGGCCTCCTACGAGCAGTACTTC.

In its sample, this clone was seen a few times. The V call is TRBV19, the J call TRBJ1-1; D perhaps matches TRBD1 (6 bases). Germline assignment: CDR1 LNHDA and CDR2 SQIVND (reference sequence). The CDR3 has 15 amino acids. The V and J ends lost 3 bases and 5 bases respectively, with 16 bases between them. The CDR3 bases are TGTGCCAGTAGTATGGGGGGCGTCGGGACTACTGAAGCTTTCTTT. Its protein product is CASSMGGVGTTEAFF.

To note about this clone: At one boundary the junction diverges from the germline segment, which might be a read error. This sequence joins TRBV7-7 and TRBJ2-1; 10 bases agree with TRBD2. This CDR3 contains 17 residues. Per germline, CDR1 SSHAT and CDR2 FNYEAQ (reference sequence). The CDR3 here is CASSFSVPSGGYNEQFF. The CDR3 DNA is TGTGCTAGCAGCTTCTCCGTCCCTAGCGGGGGATACAATGAGCAGTTCTTC.

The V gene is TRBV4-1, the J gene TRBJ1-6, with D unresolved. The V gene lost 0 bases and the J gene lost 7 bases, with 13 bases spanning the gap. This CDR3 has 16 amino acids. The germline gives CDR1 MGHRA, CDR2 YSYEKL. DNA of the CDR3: TGCGCCAGCAGCCAAGATGGCACACCCCTAAATTCACCCCTCCACTTT. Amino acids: CASSQDGTPLNSPLHF.

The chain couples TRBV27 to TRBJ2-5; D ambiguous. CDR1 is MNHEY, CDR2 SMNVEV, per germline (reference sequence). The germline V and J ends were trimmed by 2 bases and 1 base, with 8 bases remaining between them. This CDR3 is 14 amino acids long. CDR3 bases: TGTGCCAGCAGTTTACTGGCAGCCCAAGAGACCCAGTACTTC. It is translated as CASSLLAAQETQYF.

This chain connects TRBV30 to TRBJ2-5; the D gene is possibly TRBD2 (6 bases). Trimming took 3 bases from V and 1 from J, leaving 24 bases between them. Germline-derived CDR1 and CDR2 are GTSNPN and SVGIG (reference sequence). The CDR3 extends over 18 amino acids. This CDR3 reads CAWRVPLGLASGQETQYF. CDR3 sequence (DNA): TGTGCCTGGAGGGTGCCCTTAGGGCTAGCGAGCGGCCAAGAGACCCAGTACTTC.

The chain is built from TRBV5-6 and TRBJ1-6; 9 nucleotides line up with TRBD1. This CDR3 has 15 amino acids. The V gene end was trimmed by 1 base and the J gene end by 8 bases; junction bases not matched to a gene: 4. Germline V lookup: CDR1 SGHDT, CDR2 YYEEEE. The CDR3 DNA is TGTGCCAGCAGCTTGTTCCGGGACAGGGATTCACCCCTCCACTTT. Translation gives CASSLFRDRDSPLHF. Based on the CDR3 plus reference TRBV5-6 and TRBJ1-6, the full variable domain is DAGVTQSPTHLIKTRGQQVTLRCSPKSGHDTVSWYQQALGQGPQFIFQYYEEEERQRGNFPDRFSGHQFPNYSSELNVNALLLGDSALYLCASSLFRDRDSPLHFGNGTRLTVT.

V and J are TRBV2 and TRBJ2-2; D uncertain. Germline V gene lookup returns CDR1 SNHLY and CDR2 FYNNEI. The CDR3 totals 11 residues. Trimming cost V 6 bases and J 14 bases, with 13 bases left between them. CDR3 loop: CASSESGQLFF. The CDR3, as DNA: TGTGCCAGCAGCGAATCCGGGCAACTGTTTTTT. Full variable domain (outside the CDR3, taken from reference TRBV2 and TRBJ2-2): EPEVTQTPSHQVTQMGQEVILRCVPISNHLYFYWYRQILGQKVEFLVSFYNNEISEKSEIFDDQFSVERPDGSNFTLKIRSTKLEDSAMYFCASSESGQLFFGEGSRLTVL.

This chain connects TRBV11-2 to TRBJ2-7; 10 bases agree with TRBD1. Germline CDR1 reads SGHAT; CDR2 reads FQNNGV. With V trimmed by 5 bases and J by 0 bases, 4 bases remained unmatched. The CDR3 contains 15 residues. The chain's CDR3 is CASSARDRGSYEQYF. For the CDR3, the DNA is TGTGCCAGCAGCGCCCGGGACAGGGGCTCCTACGAGCAGTACTTC.

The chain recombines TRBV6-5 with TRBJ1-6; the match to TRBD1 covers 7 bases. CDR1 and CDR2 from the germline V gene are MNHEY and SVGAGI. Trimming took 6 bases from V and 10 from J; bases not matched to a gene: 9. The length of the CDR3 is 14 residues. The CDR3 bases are TGTGCCAGCAGCCTCGACAGGGTTGCATCACCCCTCCACTTT. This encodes CASSLDRVASPLHF.

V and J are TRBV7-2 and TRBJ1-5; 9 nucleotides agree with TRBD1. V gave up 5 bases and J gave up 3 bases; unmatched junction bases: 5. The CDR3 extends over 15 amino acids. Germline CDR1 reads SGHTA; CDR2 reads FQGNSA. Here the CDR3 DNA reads TGTGCCAGCAGCGGACAGGGGAGCAACAATCAGCCCCAGCATTTT. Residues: CASSGQGSNNQPQHF.

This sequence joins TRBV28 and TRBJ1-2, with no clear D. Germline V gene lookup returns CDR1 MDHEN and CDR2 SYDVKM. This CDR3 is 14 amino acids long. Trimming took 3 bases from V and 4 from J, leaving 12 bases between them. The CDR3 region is CASSLEVQVYGYTF. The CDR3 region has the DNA TGTGCCAGCAGTTTGGAAGTTCAAGTCTATGGCTACACCTTC.